This TCR beta chain emerged from a study of T-cell reconstitution after alpha-beta-depleted transplantation in children. The TCRbeta library incorporated unique molecular identifiers. TCRdb re-analysed the PCR reads in MiXCR, keeping a single row per CDR3 protein. The data hold hundreds of thousands of distinct CDR3 sequences, with around 10% observed a single time. Ten or more counts support this clonotype. The receptor was isolated from a human donor who donated a stem cell graft to a child with acute lymphoblastic leukemia. This material consisted of PBMCs from the stem cell graft donor, taken from the stem cell graft.

CDR3 sequence reads: CASSFGQTNTGELFF. The CDR3 DNA reads TGTGCCAGCAGCTTCGGACAGACGAACACCGGGGAGCTGTTTTTT. The rearrangement joins TRBV7-6 to TRBJ2-2; possibly TRBD1 for D (6 bases). The CDR3 sequence is 15 residues long. Trimming pared 3 bases from V and 0 bases from J, leaving 8 bases between. From germline, CDR1 is SGHVS and CDR2 FNYEAQ.